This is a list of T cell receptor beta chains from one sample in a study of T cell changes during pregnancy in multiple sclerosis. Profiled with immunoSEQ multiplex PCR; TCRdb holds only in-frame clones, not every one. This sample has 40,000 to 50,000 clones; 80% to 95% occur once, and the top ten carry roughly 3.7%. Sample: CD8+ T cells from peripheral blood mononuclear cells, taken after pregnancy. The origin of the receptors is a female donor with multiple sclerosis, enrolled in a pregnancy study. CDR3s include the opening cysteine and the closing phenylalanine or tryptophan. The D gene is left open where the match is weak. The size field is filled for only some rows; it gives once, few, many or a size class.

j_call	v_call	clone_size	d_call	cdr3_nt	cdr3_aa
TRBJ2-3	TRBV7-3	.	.	TGTGCCAGCAGCTTAACGCCGAGGGAGAGCGGCACAGATACGCAGTATTTT	CASSLTPRESGTDTQYF
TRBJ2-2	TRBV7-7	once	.	TGTGCCAGCAGCCAGGAACTTTCCGGGGAGCTGTTTTTT	CASSQELSGELFF
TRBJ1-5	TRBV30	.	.	TGTGCCTGGAGTGTAAAAACAGTTAGCAATCAGCCCCAGCATTTT	CAWSVKTVSNQPQHF
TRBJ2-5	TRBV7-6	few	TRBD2	TGTGCCAGCAGCCCGAAAGAAGCCTACAGCGGGGGCCTGCAAGAGACCCAGTACTTC	CASSPKEAYSGGLQETQYF
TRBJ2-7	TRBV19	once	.	TGTGCCAGTAGTGGTTGGGGCCTGAACTACGAGCAGTACTTC	CASSGWGLNYEQYF
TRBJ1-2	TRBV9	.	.	TGTGCCAGCAGCGTAGGAGGTAGCCCTATAGGCGGCTACACCTTC	CASSVGGSPIGGYTF
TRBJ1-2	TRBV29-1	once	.	TGCAGCGTTGAGGAGACAGGAATTAACTATGGCTACACCTTC	CSVEETGINYGYTF
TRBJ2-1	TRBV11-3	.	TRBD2	TGTGCCAGCAGCTTAGTGTTTGCTAGCGGCCCGTACAATGAGCAGTTCTTC	CASSLVFASGPYNEQFF
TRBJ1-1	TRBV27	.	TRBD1	TGTGCCAGCAGTATGACAGGGATGGGCAACACTGAAGCTTTCTTT	CASSMTGMGNTEAFF
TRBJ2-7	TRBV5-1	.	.	TGCGCCAGCAGCTGGCCCCTGGACGGGAGCTCCTACGAGCAGTACTTC	CASSWPLDGSSYEQYF
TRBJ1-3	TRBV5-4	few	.	TGTGCCAGCAGCTTACAGGGTTCTGGAAACACCATATATTTT	CASSLQGSGNTIYF
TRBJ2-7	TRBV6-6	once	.	TGTGCCAGCAGCACAAGCATGCAGGGCGAGGAGTACTTC	CASSTSMQGEEYF
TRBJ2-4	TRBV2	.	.	TGTGCCAGCAGTGAAGCTCAAGCAGCCAAAAACATTCAGTACTTC	CASSEAQAAKNIQYF
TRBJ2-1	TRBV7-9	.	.	TGTGCCAGCAGCTCTGGCGGGATAAGTGAGCAGTTCTTC	CASSSGGISEQFF
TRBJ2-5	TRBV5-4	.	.	TGTGCCAGCAGCTTTCAGTGGTCGGGATTGGAGACCCAGTACTTC	CASSFQWSGLETQYF
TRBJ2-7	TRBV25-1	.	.	TGTGCCAGCAGTGAAGAGACATACTACGAGCAGTACTTC	CASSEETYYEQYF
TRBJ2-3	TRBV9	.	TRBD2	TGTGCCAGCAGCGGAAGGACTAGCGGGTCGCCCACAGATACGCAGTATTTT	CASSGRTSGSPTDTQYF
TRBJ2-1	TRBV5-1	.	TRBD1	TGCGCCAGCAGTCTGACAGGGGCAGATCCGTTCTTC	CASSLTGADPFF
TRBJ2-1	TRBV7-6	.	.	TGTGCCAGCAGCCCAAACTTTCGGGCAGGGAGGAATGAGCAGTTCTTC	CASSPNFRAGRNEQFF
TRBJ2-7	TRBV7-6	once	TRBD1	TGTGCCAGCAGTTTCCGGGACAGGGGGACTGACGAGCAGTACTTC	CASSFRDRGTDEQYF
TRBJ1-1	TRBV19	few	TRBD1	TGTGCCAGTAGTCCTCGGGACAGGAAGAACACTGAAGCTTTCTTT	CASSPRDRKNTEAFF
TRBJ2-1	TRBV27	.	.	TGTGCCAGCAGTTTGTTAGGCGGGGGCGTCAATGAGCAGTTCTTC	CASSLLGGGVNEQFF
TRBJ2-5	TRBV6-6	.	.	TGTGCCAGCAGTTACTCGAGGCTAGAGGGTATAGAGTACTTC	CASSYSRLEGIEYF
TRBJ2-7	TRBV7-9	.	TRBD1	TGTGCCAGCAGCCCTCCGGAAGGGGGCCTCAAGGGTAACAAGCAGTACTTC	CASSPPEGGLKGNKQYF
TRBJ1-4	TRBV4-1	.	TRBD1	TGCGCCAGCAGCTCCAACAGGGGGCTTAATGAAAAACTGTTTTTT	CASSSNRGLNEKLFF
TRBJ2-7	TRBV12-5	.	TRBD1	TGTGCTAGTGGTTGGGCAACCCGGGACAGGGACGACTACGAGCAGTACTTC	CASGWATRDRDDYEQYF
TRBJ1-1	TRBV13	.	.	TGTGCCAGCAGCTTAGGTATAGGGACAACTGAAGCTTTCTTT	CASSLGIGTTEAFF
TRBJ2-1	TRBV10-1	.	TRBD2	TGCGCCAGCAGTGACTTCCAGCGGGGGGCATTTTCCCCTGGCTCCTACAATGAGCAGTTCTTC	CASSDFQRGAFSPGSYNEQFF
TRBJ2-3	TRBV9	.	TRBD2	TGTGCCAGCAGCGTAGCTGGGGGACTAGCGGGACCCACAGATACGCAGTATTTT	CASSVAGGLAGPTDTQYF
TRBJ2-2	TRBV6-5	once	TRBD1	TGTGCCAGCAGTTACTCGACAGGGCTTGCCGGGGAGCTGTTTTTT	CASSYSTGLAGELFF
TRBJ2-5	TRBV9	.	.	TGTGCCAGCAGCGTAGCCGGAAGACTGTACCAAGAGACCCAGTACTTC	CASSVAGRLYQETQYF
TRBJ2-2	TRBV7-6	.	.	TGTGCCAGCAGGCCCGCGACCGGGGAGCTGTTTTTT	CASRPATGELFF
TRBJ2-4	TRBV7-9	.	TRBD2	TGTGCCAGCAGCCTCCGACTAGCGGGAGAGATTTGGGCCAAAAACATTCAGTACTTC	CASSLRLAGEIWAKNIQYF
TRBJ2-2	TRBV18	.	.	TGTGCCAGCTCACACATTGACAGCAACACCGGGGAGCTGTTTTTT	CASSHIDSNTGELFF
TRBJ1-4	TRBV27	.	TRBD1	TGTGCCAGCAGAGCAGGGGGAGAAAAACTGTTTTTT	CASRAGGEKLFF
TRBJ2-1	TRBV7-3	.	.	TGTGCCAGCAGCTTAATAGCGGACTACAATGAGCAGTTCTTC	CASSLIADYNEQFF
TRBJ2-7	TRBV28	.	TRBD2	TGTGCCAGCAGTTTTTCCCCGGGAAATAGCGGGTACGAGCAGTACTTC	CASSFSPGNSGYEQYF
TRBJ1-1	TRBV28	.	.	TGTGCCAGCAGTTTCGACAGTACGAACACTGAAGCTTTCTTT	CASSFDSTNTEAFF
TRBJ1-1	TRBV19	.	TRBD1	TGTGCCAGTAGTATAGAAGACAGGGGGCTTCTCACTGAAGCTTTCTTT	CASSIEDRGLLTEAFF
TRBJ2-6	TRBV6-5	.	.	TGTGCCAGCAGTTACGGACACTCTGGGGCCAACGTCCTGACTTTC	CASSYGHSGANVLTF
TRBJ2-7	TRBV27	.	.	TGTGCCAGCAGTATCCCAGACTCCTACGAGCAGTACTTC	CASSIPDSYEQYF
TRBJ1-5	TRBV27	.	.	TGTGCCAGCAGTTCAGTCAATAGCAATCAGCCCCAGCATTTT	CASSSVNSNQPQHF
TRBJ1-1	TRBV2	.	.	TGTGCCAGCACGGGGGGCAGTCGGAACACTGAAGCTTTCTTT	CASTGGSRNTEAFF
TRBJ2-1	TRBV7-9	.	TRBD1	TGTGCCAGCAGCTTAGGGACAGGTGAGCAGTTCTTC	CASSLGTGEQFF
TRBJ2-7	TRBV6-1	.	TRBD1	TGTGCCAGCAGTATAACCGGGACAGCCCTGGACGAGCAGTACTTC	CASSITGTALDEQYF
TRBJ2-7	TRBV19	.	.	TGTGCCAGTAGTCTAGGGGCCCTAGCCGGGGAGCAGTACTTC	CASSLGALAGEQYF
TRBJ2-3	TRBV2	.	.	TGTGCCAGCAGTGGGGGGGGTGGGTGGACAGATCGCACGGAAGATACGCAGTATTTT	CASSGGGGWTDRTEDTQYF
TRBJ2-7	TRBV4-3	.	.	TGCGCCAGCAGCCAAGACCCCGACACAGGGCGCGAGCAGTACTTC	CASSQDPDTGREQYF
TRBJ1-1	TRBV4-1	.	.	TGCGCCAGCAGCCAAGATAAGGCAGGGTACACTGAAGCTTTCTTT	CASSQDKAGYTEAFF
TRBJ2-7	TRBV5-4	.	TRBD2	TGTGCCAGCAGTTTTGGACTAGCGGGGAGCTCCTACGAGCAGTACTTC	CASSFGLAGSSYEQYF
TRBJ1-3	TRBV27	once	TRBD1	TGTGCCAGCAGTTTATCGAGGACAGGGGGAAACACCATATATTTT	CASSLSRTGGNTIYF
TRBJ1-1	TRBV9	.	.	TGTGCCAGCAGGGGCATGAACACTGAAGCTTTCTTT	CASRGMNTEAFF
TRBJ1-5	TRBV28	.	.	TGTGCCAGCAGTTTCCCAGGGGAACCTTATAGCAATCAGCCCCAGCATTTT	CASSFPGEPYSNQPQHF
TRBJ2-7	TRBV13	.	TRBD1	TGTGCCAGCAGCTCAAATTCCGGGACAGGCCTCTACGAGCAGTACTTC	CASSSNSGTGLYEQYF
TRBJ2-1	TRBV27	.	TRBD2	TGTGCCAGCTGGACTAGCGGGCGATTCTACAATGAGCAGTTCTTC	CASWTSGRFYNEQFF
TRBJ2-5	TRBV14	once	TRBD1	TGTGCCAGCAGCCAAGATCCCAGGGGGAAGACCCAGTACTTC	CASSQDPRGKTQYF